Below, 5 T cell receptor beta chains from the same sample are listed, as sequenced in a study of blood T cell repertoires in COVID-19 (dated by TCRdb to the early 2020s). Library construction relied on the immunoSEQ multiplex PCR assay. TCRdb took over this immuneACCESS table, retaining in-frame rearrangements with V and J assigned. Such tables are incomplete; in checked studies, under half of the missing clones stem from an unresolved V gene, and the remainder is unexplained. The sample has more than 150,000 clones on record, nearly 80% of them singletons. Around 14% of the sample comes from the top ten. Input material: PBMCs or T cells enriched from blood (not recorded which). The source of these receptors is a man in his sixties who had been exposed to COVID-19.

The chain couples TRBV18 to TRBJ2-1; 11 bases match TRBD2. Unmatched junction bases numbered 7, after V lost 3 bases and J lost 3 bases. The CDR3 consists of 17 residues. Germline loops: CDR1 KGHSH, CDR2 LQKENI. The CDR3, as DNA: TGTGCCAGCTCACCTAGTAGCGGGAGGGCCGGCTACAATGAGCAGTTCTTC. Translation gives CASSPSSGRAGYNEQFF.

The chain is built from TRBV5-1 and TRBJ1-1; 9 positions agree with TRBD1. The CDR3 extends over 17 amino acids. In germline, CDR1 is SGHRS, CDR2 YFSETQ. V lost 4 bases, J lost 6 bases, and 16 bases stayed unmatched. In DNA form, the CDR3 reads TGCGCCAGCAGCCAACCGGGACAGGGCTTGGGCTACGCTGAAGCTTTCTTT. Translating gives CASSQPGQGLGYAEAFF.

This chain connects TRBV5-4 to TRBJ1-2; the match to TRBD1 covers 7 bases. The J segment lost 3 bases and the V segment lost 4 bases, leaving 6 bases of the junction unmatched. CDR1 is SGHNT, CDR2 YYREEE, per germline (reference sequence). This CDR3 comprises 14 residues. The CDR3 coding sequence is TGTGCCAGCAGCCCCAGGGGGTCGGACTATGGCTACACCTTC. Its translation is CASSPRGSDYGYTF.

This clone was counted a few times. This sequence joins TRBV11-2 and TRBJ1-1, with D possibly matching TRBD1 (5 bases). V lost 5 bases, J lost 5 bases, and 12 bases lay in between. This CDR3 has 13 amino acids. Germline CDR1 SGHAT, CDR2 FQNNGV. The CDR3 sequence is CASSPSGETEAFF. CDR3 nucleotides: TGTGCCAGCAGCCCCTCGGGGGAAACTGAAGCTTTCTTT.

The chain is built from TRBV5-1 and TRBJ2-1, with a tentative D call TRBD1 (5 bases). Germline values: CDR1 SGHRS, CDR2 YFSETQ. The ends were cut back, 2 bases at V and 0 bases at J, with 12 bases in the middle. This CDR3 is 16 amino acids long. CDR3 in amino acids: CASSLRQGSSYNEQFF. DNA of the CDR3: TGCGCCAGCAGCTTAAGGCAGGGCAGCTCCTACAATGAGCAGTTCTTC.